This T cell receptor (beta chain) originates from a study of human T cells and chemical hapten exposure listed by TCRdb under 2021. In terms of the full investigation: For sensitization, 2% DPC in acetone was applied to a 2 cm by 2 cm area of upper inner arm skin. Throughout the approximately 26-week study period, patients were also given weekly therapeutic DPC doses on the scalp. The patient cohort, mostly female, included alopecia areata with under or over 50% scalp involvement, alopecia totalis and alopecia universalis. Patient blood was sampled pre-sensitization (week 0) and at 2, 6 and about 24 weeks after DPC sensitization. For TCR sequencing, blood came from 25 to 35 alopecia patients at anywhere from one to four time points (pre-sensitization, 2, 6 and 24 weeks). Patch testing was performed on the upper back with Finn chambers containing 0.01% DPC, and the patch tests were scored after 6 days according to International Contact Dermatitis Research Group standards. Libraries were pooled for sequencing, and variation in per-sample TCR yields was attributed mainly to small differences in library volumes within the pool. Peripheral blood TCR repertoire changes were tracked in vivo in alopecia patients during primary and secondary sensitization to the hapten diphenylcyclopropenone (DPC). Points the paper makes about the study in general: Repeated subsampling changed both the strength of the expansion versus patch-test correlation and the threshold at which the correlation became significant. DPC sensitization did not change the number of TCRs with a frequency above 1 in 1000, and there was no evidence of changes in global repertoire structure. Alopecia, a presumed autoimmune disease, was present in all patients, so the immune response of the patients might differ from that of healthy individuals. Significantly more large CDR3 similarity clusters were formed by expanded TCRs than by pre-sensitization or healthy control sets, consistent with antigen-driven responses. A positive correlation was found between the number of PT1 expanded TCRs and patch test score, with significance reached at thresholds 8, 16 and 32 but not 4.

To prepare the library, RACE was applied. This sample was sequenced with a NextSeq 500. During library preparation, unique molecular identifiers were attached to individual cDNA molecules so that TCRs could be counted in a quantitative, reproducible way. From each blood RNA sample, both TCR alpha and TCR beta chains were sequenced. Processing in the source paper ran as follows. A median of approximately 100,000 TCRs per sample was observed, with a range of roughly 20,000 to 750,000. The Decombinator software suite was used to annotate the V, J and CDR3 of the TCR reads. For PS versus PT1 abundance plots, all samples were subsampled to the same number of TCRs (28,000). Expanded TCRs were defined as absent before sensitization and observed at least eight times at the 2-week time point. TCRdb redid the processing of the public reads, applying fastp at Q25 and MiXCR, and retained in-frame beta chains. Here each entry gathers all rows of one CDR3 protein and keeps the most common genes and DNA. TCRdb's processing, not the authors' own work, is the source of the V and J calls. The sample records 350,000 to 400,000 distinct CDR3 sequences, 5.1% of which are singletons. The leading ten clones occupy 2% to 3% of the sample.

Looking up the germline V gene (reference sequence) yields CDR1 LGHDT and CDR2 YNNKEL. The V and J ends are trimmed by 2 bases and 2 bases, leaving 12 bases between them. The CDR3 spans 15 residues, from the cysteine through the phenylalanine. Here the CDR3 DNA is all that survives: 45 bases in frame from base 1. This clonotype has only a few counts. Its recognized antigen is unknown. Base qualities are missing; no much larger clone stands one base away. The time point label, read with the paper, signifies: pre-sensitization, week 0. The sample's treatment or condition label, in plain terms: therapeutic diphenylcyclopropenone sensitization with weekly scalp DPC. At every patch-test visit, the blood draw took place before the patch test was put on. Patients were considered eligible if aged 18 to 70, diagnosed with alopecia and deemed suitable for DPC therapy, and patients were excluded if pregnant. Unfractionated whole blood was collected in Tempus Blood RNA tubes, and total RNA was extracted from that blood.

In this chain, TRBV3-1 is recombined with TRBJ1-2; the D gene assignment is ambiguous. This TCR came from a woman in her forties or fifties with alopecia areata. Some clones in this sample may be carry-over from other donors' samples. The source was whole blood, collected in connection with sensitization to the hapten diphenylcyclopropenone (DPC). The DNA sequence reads TGTGCCAGCAGCCAAATGGGGTCTGGAAACTATGGCTACACCTTC. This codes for CASSQMGSGNYGYTF.